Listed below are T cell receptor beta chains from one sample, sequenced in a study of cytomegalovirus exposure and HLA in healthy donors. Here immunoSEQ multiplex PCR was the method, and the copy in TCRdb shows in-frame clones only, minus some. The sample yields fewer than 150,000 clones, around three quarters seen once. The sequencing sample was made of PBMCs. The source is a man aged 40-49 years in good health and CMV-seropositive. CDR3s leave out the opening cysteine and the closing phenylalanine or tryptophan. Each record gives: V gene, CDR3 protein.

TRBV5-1 ASSFHRDSHNSPLH
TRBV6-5 ASSTGDYEQY
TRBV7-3 ASSLMGGTGELF
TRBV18 ASSPSPAGKGDEQY
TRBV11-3 ASSLDPRGTGELF
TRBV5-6 ASSLSGVRYGYT
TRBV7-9 ASSPATTARTEQY
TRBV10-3 AITRATNEKLF
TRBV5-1 ASSLGPGTEAF
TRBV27 ASRGSGYYEQY
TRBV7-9 SSSSGTGTYYGYT
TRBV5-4 ASSLDGRRELTYNEQF
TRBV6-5 ASSYRPGEPQH
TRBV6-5 ASSYSSSGSYEQY
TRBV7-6 ASSLRTGTGVTDTQY
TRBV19 ASSPSGGEGYT
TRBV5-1 ASSMGLAKETQY
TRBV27 ASTGLAGSLAGTGELF
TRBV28 ASSFGGSSGNTIY
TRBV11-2 ASSLVPGQGSGGYT
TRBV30 AWTELGNTGELF
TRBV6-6 ASRNRGSNYGYT
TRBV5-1 ASSLTPWTGDSTDTQY
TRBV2 ASSDPQFQPQH
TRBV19 ASSHSRRGETQY
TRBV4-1 ASSPLAGGIYEQY
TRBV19 ASIGDFDGYT
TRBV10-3 AISEWGRDHNEQF
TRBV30 AWSQADRRFTESF
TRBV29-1 SVGNRDSLGNTQY
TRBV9 ASSVDQDTEAF
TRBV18 ASSPPGRGEQY
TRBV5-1 ASSLGQGKYYEQY
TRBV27 ASSSRLGPYEQY
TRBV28 ASTFYGGLANEKLF
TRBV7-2 ASIQRGGRWYEQY
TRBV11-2 ASSREGGVTNVLT
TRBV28 ASTPPSNTEAF
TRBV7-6 ASSALTVANTIY
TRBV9 ASSPRTGGRETQY
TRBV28 ASSFGPGEQY
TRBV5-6 ASSLSAGFTYEQY
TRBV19 ASRVAGSNTGELF
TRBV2 ASRIVLAGGETQY
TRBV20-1 SGRELDEQF
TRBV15 ATSRGDHLYEQY
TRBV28 ASSPLAGGYEQY
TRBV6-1 ASSPPGTTNEKLF
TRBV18 ASSPERQGSYT
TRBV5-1 ASSSWTGGANVLT
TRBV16 ASSRDSGQTYEQY
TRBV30 AWSVGQQETQY
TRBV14 ASSQRSGISFTQETQY